Following are 21 T cell receptor beta chains from one sample sequenced in a study of cytomegalovirus exposure and HLA in healthy donors. Primers: 60 Vbeta forward and 13 Jbeta reverse. Produced via immunoSEQ multiplex PCR; TCRdb's table is partial and in-frame only. The table has 55,000 to 65,000 clones, roughly 84% seen once. Sequences were obtained from PBMCs. The receptor source for this set is a woman between 25 and 40 years old in good health and CMV-seronegative.

As regards this clone: This sample includes further DNA sequences coding for the same CDR3. V and J are TRBV7-2 and TRBJ1-1; a possible D gene is TRBD1 (5 bases). The length of the CDR3 is 13 residues. In germline, CDR1 is SGHTA, CDR2 FQGNSA. V was shortened by 1 base and J by 4 bases, with 7 bases between the two germline ends. The CDR3 DNA is TGTGCCAGCAGCTTAGGGGGGGGCACTGAAGCTTTCTTT. Its protein product is CASSLGGGTEAFF.

Only one count was recorded for this clone. The rearrangement joins TRBV6-5 to TRBJ1-1; D not resolved. V lost 8 bases to trimming and J lost 1 base, with 11 bases between them. Germline-derived CDR1 and CDR2 are MNHEY and SVGAGI. The CDR3 spans 13 residues. The CDR3 sequence: CASWLSGNTEAFF. CDR3 nucleotide sequence: TGTGCCAGCTGGTTGTCAGGGAACACTGAAGCTTTCTTT.

This clone was found once. The CDR3 bases are TGTGCCAGCAGCTTAGGGCAGGGGGCAACCGGGGCCAACGTCCTGACTTTC. Its translation: CASSLGQGATGANVLTF. The chain employs TRBV11-2 and TRBJ2-6; 8 bases match TRBD1. Germline lookup yields CDR1 SGHAT and CDR2 FQNNGV. The length of the CDR3 is 17 residues. With V trimmed by 1 base and J by 4 bases, 6 bases remained unmatched. Looking up the rest from reference TRBV11-2 and TRBJ2-6 gives the full variable domain: EAGVAQSPRYKIIEKRQSVAFWCNPISGHATLYWYQQILGQGPKLLIQFQNNGVVDDSQLPKDRFSAERLKGVDSTLKIQPAKLEDSAVYLCASSLGQGATGANVLTFGAGSRLTVL.

The chain has TRBV6-1 and TRBJ1-1, with D perhaps matching TRBD1 (5 bases). There are 13 residues in the CDR3. V shed 10 bases and J shed 7 bases, with 19 bases lying between them. Germline-derived CDR1 and CDR2 are MNHNS and SASEGT. Here the CDR3 reads CATKGDIRGEAFF. The CDR3 DNA sequence: TGTGCCACCAAAGGGGATATAAGAGGTGAAGCTTTCTTT.

This clone came up a few times. The V call is TRBV2, the J call TRBJ1-3; 7 bases are a match to TRBD1. The trim removed 4 bases at V and 2 bases at J, leaving 8 bases unmatched. Germline V gene sequence: CDR1 SNHLY, CDR2 FYNNEI. This CDR3 is 16 amino acids long. The CDR3: CASSARGGQAGNTIYF. The CDR3 DNA follows: TGTGCCAGCAGTGCGAGAGGGGGCCAAGCTGGAAACACCATATATTTT.

This sequence joins TRBV2 and TRBJ1-6; TRBD1 might be the D (5 bases). CDR3 size: 17 residues. V dropped 5 bases and J dropped 0 bases, with 14 bases sitting between them. Germline V lookup: CDR1 SNHLY, CDR2 FYNNEI. CDR3: CASSMSGIPSYNSPLHF. The CDR3, as DNA: TGTGCCAGCAGTATGTCAGGGATCCCCTCCTATAATTCACCCCTCCACTTT.

The CDR3 bases are TGCGCCAGCAGCGTAATGAGGTCCGGGACAGGGAGGACTGAAGCTTTCTTT. Encoded protein: CASSVMRSGTGRTEAFF. This chain uses TRBV5-1 with TRBJ1-1; 9 bases line up with TRBD1. Losses at the gene ends were 4 bases for V and 5 bases for J; bases not matched to a gene: 15. In germline, CDR1 is SGHRS, CDR2 YFSETQ. The CDR3 is made up of 17 amino acids.

The rearrangement links TRBV27 to TRBJ2-2; 14 bases fit TRBD2. Germline-derived CDR1 and CDR2 are MNHEY and SMNVEV (reference sequence). CDR3 length equals 17 residues. V gave up 6 bases and J gave up 7 bases; unmatched junction bases: 10. CDR3 amino acids: CASSFGLAGGRIGELFF. The CDR3 DNA follows: TGTGCCAGCAGCTTCGGACTAGCGGGGGGCCGTATCGGGGAGCTGTTTTTT.

The chain links TRBV6-5 to TRBJ2-1; D gene uncertain. Trimming left V 0 bases short and J 4 bases short, with 13 bases between. CDR1 MNHEY and CDR2 SVGAGI come from the germline V gene. This CDR3 is built from 16 residues. As DNA, the CDR3 is TGTGCCAGCAGTTACTCTAACGGTCTAACTTACAATGAGCAGTTCTTC. Its translation: CASSYSNGLTYNEQFF.

V and J are TRBV6-5 and TRBJ2-3, with a weak D call TRBD1 (5 bases). V was clipped by 5 bases and J by 5 bases, with 11 bases between them. The CDR3 contains 13 residues. The germline CDR1 and CDR2 sequences are MNHEY and SVGAGI. The CDR3 DNA is TGTGCCAGCAGTGAGCAGGGATTAGATACGCAGTATTTT. Protein product: CASSEQGLDTQYF.

The rearrangement links TRBV4-1 to TRBJ2-3; D gene ambiguous. Germline-derived CDR1 and CDR2 are MGHRA and YSYEKL. The CDR3 extends over 12 amino acids. The V end lost 1 base, the J end lost 6 bases, and 5 bases lay between the germline ends. CDR3 residues: CASSQVADTQYF. The CDR3 DNA follows: TGCGCCAGCAGCCAAGTCGCGGATACGCAGTATTTT.

The rearrangement joins TRBV10-3 to TRBJ1-1, with 7 bases that match TRBD1. Germline V CDR1 and CDR2: ENHRY, SYGVKD. Trimming took 0 bases from V and 4 from J; bases not matched to a gene: 2. This CDR3 is 14 amino acids long. CDR3 in amino acids: CAISESNRGTEAFF. CDR3 in DNA: TGTGCCATCAGTGAGTCGAACAGGGGCACTGAAGCTTTCTTT.

This chain connects TRBV11-3 to TRBJ2-5, with D possibly matching TRBD1 (5 bases). Germline lookup yields CDR1 SGHNT and CDR2 YENEEA. Trimming removed 4 bases at V and 0 bases at J, with 9 bases between. The CDR3 is 14 residues long. CDR3 DNA: TGTGCCAGCAGCTCGACAGAGTACCAAGAGACCCAGTACTTC. Translated: CASSSTEYQETQYF.

Comments on this clone: At one end, the junction sequence differs from germline, possibly due to a read error. Other DNA sequences within the sample encode an identical CDR3. The chain uses TRBV5-4 and TRBJ1-1; possibly TRBD1 for D (6 bases). The CDR3 loop spans 14 amino acids. Germline lookup yields CDR1 SGHNT and CDR2 YYREEE (reference sequence). CDR3 bases: TGTGCCAGCAGCGTAGGACAGCCATTCACTGAAGCCTTCTTT. The encoded protein is CASSVGQPFTEAFF.

Here the CDR3 reads CASSHSTGNTEAFF. The CDR3, as DNA: TGCGCCAGCAGCCACTCTACAGGGAACACTGAAGCTTTCTTT. The rearrangement links TRBV4-3 to TRBJ1-1; weak D call: TRBD1 (5 bases). CDR3 length equals 14 residues. V was pared by 3 bases and J by 1 base, with 9 bases between. Germline V gene sequence: CDR1 LGHNA, CDR2 YSLEER.

J is TRBJ2-2 and V is TRBV7-9; 9 bases are a match to TRBD2. The CDR3 has 17 amino acids. Germline CDR1 and CDR2: SEHNR and FQNEAQ (reference sequence). V lost 3 bases, J lost 8 bases, and 13 bases stayed unmatched. The CDR3 DNA follows: TGTGCCAGCAGCTTGACTGGGGTAGCGGGAGAAAGAGGGGAGCTGTTTTTT. It yields the protein CASSLTGVAGERGELFF.

This chain connects TRBV7-2 to TRBJ2-1, with 8 positions matching TRBD2. Losses at the gene ends were 2 bases for V and 2 bases for J; bases not matched to a gene: 8. Germline V gene data show CDR1 as SGHTA and CDR2 as FQGNSA. CDR3 length equals 17 residues. CDR3 residues: CASSLPGREVAYNEQFF. The CDR3 DNA reads as TGTGCCAGCAGCTTACCGGGGCGGGAGGTTGCCTACAATGAGCAGTTCTTC.

The chain employs TRBV10-3 and TRBJ1-2, with D tentatively TRBD1 (5 bases). Germline CDR1 and CDR2: ENHRY and SYGVKD. The V end lost 7 bases, the J end lost 6 bases, and 12 bases lay between the germline ends. This CDR3 region has 12 residues. CDR3 sequence: CAITAGSDGYTF. The CDR3 bases are TGTGCCATCACCGCAGGGTCAGATGGCTACACCTTC.

This clone has just a few counts. The chain combines TRBV5-1 with TRBJ2-3, with D tentatively TRBD2 (5 bases). Trimming took 4 bases from V and 2 from J, leaving 11 bases between them. CDR3 length: 14 residues. Germline V gene sequence: CDR1 SGHRS, CDR2 YFSETQ. CDR3 in amino acids: CASSPGRPTDTQYF. In DNA, the CDR3 is TGCGCCAGCAGCCCTGGGAGACCCACAGATACGCAGTATTTT.

V gene TRBV18 combines with J gene TRBJ1-1; 10 bases match TRBD1. This CDR3 spans 16 amino acids. V gave up 2 bases and J gave up 11 bases; unmatched junction bases: 14. The germline CDR1 and CDR2 sequences are KGHSH and LQKENI. CDR3 loop: CASSPFPGTGALTAFF. The DNA for the CDR3 is TGTGCCAGCTCACCATTCCCCGGGACAGGGGCTTTAACGGCTTTCTTT.

The chain uses TRBV28 and TRBJ2-3; D may be TRBD1 (6 bases). Trimming cost V 2 bases and J 2 bases, with 11 bases left between them. The CDR3 length is 15 residues. Germline loops: CDR1 MDHEN, CDR2 SYDVKM. The CDR3 DNA reads as TGTGCCAGCAGTTTAGCAGGGGCCGTCACAGATACGCAGTATTTT. This gives the protein CASSLAGAVTDTQYF.